This T cell receptor beta chain was recorded in a study of T-cell reconstitution after alpha-beta-depleted transplantation in children. This clonotype was found a few times. Researchers prepared the TCRbeta library using unique molecular identifiers, the study reports. MiXCR, applied by TCRdb to the PCR reads, yields one record per CDR3 protein. The sample lists some 250,000 distinct CDR3 sequences, 12% occurring once. Germline V gives CDR1 SGHRS, CDR2 YFSETQ. With 3 bases removed from V and 3 bases from J, the gap between germline ends came to 18 bases. The length of the CDR3 is 17 residues. The clonotype originates from a human donor who donated a stem cell graft to a child with acute lymphoblastic leukemia. The chain links TRBV5-1 to TRBJ2-2, with D possibly called TRBD1 or TRBD2 (6 bases each). Material: PBMCs from the stem cell graft donor, obtained from the stem cell graft. The CDR3 sequence is CASSSNLRGLYTGELFF. CDR3 sequence (DNA): TGCGCCAGCAGCTCCAACCTACGGGGGCTTTACACCGGGGAGCTGTTTTTT.